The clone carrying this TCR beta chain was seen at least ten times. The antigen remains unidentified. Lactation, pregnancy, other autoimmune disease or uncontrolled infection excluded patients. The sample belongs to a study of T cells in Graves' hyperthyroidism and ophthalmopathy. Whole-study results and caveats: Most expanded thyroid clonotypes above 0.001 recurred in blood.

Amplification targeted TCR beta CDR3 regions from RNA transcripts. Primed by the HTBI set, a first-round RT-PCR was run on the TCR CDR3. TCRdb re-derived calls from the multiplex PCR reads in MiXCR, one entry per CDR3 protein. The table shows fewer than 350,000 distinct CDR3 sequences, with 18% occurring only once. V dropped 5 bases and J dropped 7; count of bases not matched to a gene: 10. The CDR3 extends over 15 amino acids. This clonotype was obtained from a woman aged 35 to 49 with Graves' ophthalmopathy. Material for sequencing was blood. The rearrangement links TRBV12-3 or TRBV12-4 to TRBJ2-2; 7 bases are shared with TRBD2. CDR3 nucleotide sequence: TGTGCCAGCAGTCTACGAGGGAGGGCCGGCGGGGAGCTGTTTTTT. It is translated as CASSLRGRAGGELFF.